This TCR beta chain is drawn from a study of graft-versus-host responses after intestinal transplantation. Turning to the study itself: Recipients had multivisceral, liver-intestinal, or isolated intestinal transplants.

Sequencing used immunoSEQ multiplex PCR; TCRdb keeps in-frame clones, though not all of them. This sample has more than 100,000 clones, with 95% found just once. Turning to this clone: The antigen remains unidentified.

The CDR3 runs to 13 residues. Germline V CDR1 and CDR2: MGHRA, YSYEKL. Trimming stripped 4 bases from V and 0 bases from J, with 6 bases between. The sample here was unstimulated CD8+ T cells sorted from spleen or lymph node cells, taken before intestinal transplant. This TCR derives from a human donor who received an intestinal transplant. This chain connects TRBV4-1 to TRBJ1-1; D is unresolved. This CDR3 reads CASSRNMNTEAFF. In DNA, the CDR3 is TGCGCCAGCAGCCGAAACATGAACACTGAAGCTTTCTTT.